The present T cell receptor beta chain was sequenced within a study of radiotherapy plus CTLA-4 blockade in lung cancer. Study-wide points: After treatment with radiotherapy plus ipilimumab, TCR clones that came from the tumor expanded in blood.

Points on this clone: Its antigen remains unknown.

Ipilimumab CTLA-4 blockade and focal radiation were given to patients with chemo-refractory metastatic non-small-cell lung cancer. Using immunoSEQ multiplex PCR, the repertoire was profiled, and TCRdb retains in-frame clones only, with some absent. The sample shows about 51,000 clones, 75% to 80% of them seen only once. CDR1 is SGDLS, CDR2 YYNGEE, per germline. The CDR3 runs 16 residues. V was pared by 0 bases and J by 4 bases, with 14 bases between. V usage is TRBV9 and J usage is TRBJ2-1; TRBD1 is a possible D gene (6 bases). This sequence was found in a human donor with non-small cell lung cancer whose response to radiotherapy plus ipilimumab could not be evaluated. Source: peripheral blood, taken from a patient treated with radiotherapy plus ipilimumab. The CDR3 nucleotides read TGTGCCAGCAGCGTAGAAGGGGGAGTAAAATACAATGAGCAGTTCTTC. This codes for CASSVEGGVKYNEQFF.